This T cell receptor beta chain was documented in a study of T cell repertoires in cytomegalovirus infection. Study-level information: Alongside well-studied HLA-B-restricted CMV epitopes, recently identified HLA-C-restricted CMV epitopes were also used. CMV infection together with matching HLA type was indicated by public TCR beta signatures. Study-level points and caveats: HLA-C-restricted CMV-specific TCR beta clonotypes were dominant in the ex vivo response.

TCRdb re-analysed the reads in MiXCR, keeping a single row per CDR3 protein. The sample lists more than 85,000 distinct CDR3 sequences, around 30% occurring once. Turning to this clonotype: Its antigen is currently unknown.

This specimen consisted of CD8+ T cells from cultured PBMCs, obtained from culture after CMV antigen stimulation. The sequence came from a human donor in good health (CMV status not recorded). Some clones in this sample may be carry-over from other donors' samples.

The CDR3 reads CASSSSTAGEGDTQYF. The CDR3 DNA sequence: TGTGCCAGCAGCAGCAGTACGGCGGGGGAGGGAGATACGCAGTATTTT. This sequence joins TRBV7-9 and TRBJ2-3; 7 positions agree with TRBD2. The V and J ends lost 5 bases and 5 bases, in that order; junction bases with no gene match: 13. Germline CDR1 SEHNR, CDR2 FQNEAQ (reference sequence). The CDR3 sequence is 16 residues long.